These T cell receptor beta chains were read from a single sample in a study of OX40 agonist ivuxolimab in advanced cancers. Repertoires were generated with immunoSEQ multiplex PCR, while TCRdb's copy carries only in-frame clones and drops some. The data show more than 55,000 clones, around 83% seen once. The sample consisted of CD4+ or CD8+ T cells sorted from blood, taken in a trial of the OX40 agonist ivuxolimab. The receptors originated from an adult with an advanced solid tumor such as melanoma, head and neck, liver or kidney cancer. Each CDR3 is given with its conserved first and last residue. The order of the fields is V gene, J gene, clone size, D gene, CDR3 DNA, CDR3 protein. D genes are given only for firm matches. Expanded clones get a size class; other rows say once, few or many, or leave the size out.

v_call: TRBV18
j_call: TRBJ1-1
clone_size: -
d_call: TRBD1
cdr3_nt: TGTGCCAGCTCACCATCGGCTGGACAGGGCACTGAAGCTTTCTTT
cdr3_aa: CASSPSAGQGTEAFF

v_call: TRBV18
j_call: TRBJ1-2
clone_size: -
d_call: -
cdr3_nt: TGTGCCAGCTCACCACCTGGACAGTATGGCTACACCTTC
cdr3_aa: CASSPPGQYGYTF

v_call: TRBV2
j_call: TRBJ1-5
clone_size: few
d_call: -
cdr3_nt: TGTGCCAGTAGGGCCCTGGGACAGCCCCAGCATTTT
cdr3_aa: CASRALGQPQHF

v_call: TRBV19
j_call: TRBJ2-1
clone_size: few
d_call: TRBD1
cdr3_nt: TGTGCCAGTAGTATGACAGGGAGCTCCTACAATGAGCAGTTCTTC
cdr3_aa: CASSMTGSSYNEQFF

v_call: TRBV18
j_call: TRBJ2-6
clone_size: -
d_call: -
cdr3_nt: TGTGCCAGCTCACCAAAGGACAAAATCTCTGGGGCCAACGTCCTGACTTTC
cdr3_aa: CASSPKDKISGANVLTF

v_call: TRBV27
j_call: TRBJ2-7
clone_size: -
d_call: TRBD1
cdr3_nt: TGTGCCAGCAGTCCTACGGACAGGGCCGAGCAGTACTTC
cdr3_aa: CASSPTDRAEQYF

v_call: TRBV6-1
j_call: TRBJ2-7
clone_size: many
d_call: TRBD2
cdr3_nt: TGTGCCAGCAGTGCCCCCTCGGGACTAGCGGGGGGGCGCGAGCAGTACTTC
cdr3_aa: CASSAPSGLAGGREQYF

v_call: TRBV9
j_call: TRBJ2-7
clone_size: -
d_call: -
cdr3_nt: TGTGCCAGCAGCGTAGAGGGCTTTGCCCACGAGCAGTACTTC
cdr3_aa: CASSVEGFAHEQYF

v_call: TRBV27
j_call: TRBJ1-6
clone_size: -
d_call: -
cdr3_nt: TGTGCCAGCAGTCAATATAATTCACCCCTCCACTTT
cdr3_aa: CASSQYNSPLHF

v_call: TRBV4-2
j_call: TRBJ1-2
clone_size: -
d_call: -
cdr3_nt: TGTGCCAGCAGCTTGGGTGACAGGAACTATGGCTACACCTTC
cdr3_aa: CASSLGDRNYGYTF

v_call: TRBV28
j_call: TRBJ2-7
clone_size: -
d_call: -
cdr3_nt: TGTGCCAGCAGTTCATCGGGGGACCCCTTTGGCGAGCAGTACTTC
cdr3_aa: CASSSSGDPFGEQYF

v_call: TRBV6-6
j_call: TRBJ1-2
clone_size: -
d_call: -
cdr3_nt: TGTGCCAGCAGGCCCACAGGGATGCCTAACTATGGCTACACCTTC
cdr3_aa: CASRPTGMPNYGYTF

v_call: TRBV5-6
j_call: TRBJ2-1
clone_size: -
d_call: -
cdr3_nt: TGTGCCAGCAGCTTGGCCCTAGCGTCCCCCTACAATGAGCAGTTCTTC
cdr3_aa: CASSLALASPYNEQFF

v_call: TRBV7-6
j_call: TRBJ2-7
clone_size: -
d_call: -
cdr3_nt: TGTGCCAGCAGCGAAGGCCTGAGCTCCTACGAGCAGTACTTC
cdr3_aa: CASSEGLSSYEQYF

v_call: TRBV7-9
j_call: TRBJ2-7
clone_size: -
d_call: -
cdr3_nt: TGTGCCAGCAGCTTGGGCAGCAACGACGTAAACGAGCAGTACTTC
cdr3_aa: CASSLGSNDVNEQYF

v_call: TRBV9
j_call: TRBJ1-4
clone_size: -
d_call: TRBD1
cdr3_nt: TGTGCCAGCAGCGTATCCCGGGACAGGGGAACTAATGAAAAACTGTTTTTT
cdr3_aa: CASSVSRDRGTNEKLFF

v_call: TRBV2
j_call: TRBJ1-2
clone_size: -
d_call: -
cdr3_nt: TGTGCCAGCAGTGAAGCTGGGGGGCAGGGCTATGGCTACACCTTC
cdr3_aa: CASSEAGGQGYGYTF

v_call: TRBV9
j_call: TRBJ1-4
clone_size: -
d_call: -
cdr3_nt: TGTGCCAGCAGCGTCGGGAGGGGGAATGAAAAACTGTTTTTT
cdr3_aa: CASSVGRGNEKLFF

v_call: TRBV30
j_call: TRBJ2-1
clone_size: -
d_call: -
cdr3_nt: TGTGCCTGGAGGGACGGGCTAGCGAACAATGAGCAGTTCTTC
cdr3_aa: CAWRDGLANNEQFF

v_call: TRBV6-6
j_call: TRBJ2-7
clone_size: -
d_call: -
cdr3_nt: TGTGCCATCAGTGAGGCAGGGAGCGAGCAGTACTTC
cdr3_aa: CAISEAGSEQYF

v_call: TRBV9
j_call: TRBJ1-4
clone_size: -
d_call: TRBD1
cdr3_nt: TGTGCCAGCAGCGGAGGCACCGGGACAGGGCGGGAAAAACTGTTTTTT
cdr3_aa: CASSGGTGTGREKLFF

v_call: TRBV7-9
j_call: TRBJ1-3
clone_size: -
d_call: -
cdr3_nt: TGTGCCAGCAGCTTAGATCGGGGTACAGGAAACACCATATATTTT
cdr3_aa: CASSLDRGTGNTIYF

v_call: TRBV7-8
j_call: TRBJ1-4
clone_size: once
d_call: -
cdr3_nt: TGTGCCAGCAGCTTTGGGACAAGGACAGCAAATGAAAAACTGTTTTTT
cdr3_aa: CASSFGTRTANEKLFF

v_call: TRBV5-1
j_call: TRBJ2-7
clone_size: -
d_call: TRBD1
cdr3_nt: TGCGCCAGCAGCTGGGGGACAGAACCCTACGAGCAGTACTTC
cdr3_aa: CASSWGTEPYEQYF

v_call: TRBV2
j_call: TRBJ1-1
clone_size: few
d_call: -
cdr3_nt: TGTGCCACCACAGGCTCCTCCAGGAACACTGAAGCTTTCTTT
cdr3_aa: CATTGSSRNTEAFF

v_call: TRBV9
j_call: TRBJ2-5
clone_size: -
d_call: -
cdr3_nt: TGTGCCAGCAGCGGAGGCCAGGGGGGTCTGAGGAGGGAGACCCAGTACTTC
cdr3_aa: CASSGGQGGLRRETQYF

v_call: TRBV4-1
j_call: TRBJ2-2
clone_size: -
d_call: TRBD2
cdr3_nt: TGCGCCAGCAGCCAAGAATGGGGCGGGGGACCAAACACCGGGGAGCTGTTTTTT
cdr3_aa: CASSQEWGGGPNTGELFF

v_call: TRBV6-5
j_call: TRBJ2-5
clone_size: -
d_call: -
cdr3_nt: TGTGCCAGCAGGCCGCCCGGGGGCGTATGGGAGACCCAGTACTTC
cdr3_aa: CASRPPGGVWETQYF

v_call: TRBV19
j_call: TRBJ2-1
clone_size: -
d_call: TRBD2
cdr3_nt: TGTGCCAGTAGTATGGGGACTAGCGGGGGGTTTAATGAGCAGTTCTTC
cdr3_aa: CASSMGTSGGFNEQFF

v_call: TRBV7-2
j_call: TRBJ1-6
clone_size: -
d_call: TRBD1
cdr3_nt: TGTGCCAGCAGCTTGGACAGGGCAAATAATTCACCCCTCCACTTT
cdr3_aa: CASSLDRANNSPLHF

v_call: TRBV18
j_call: TRBJ1-2
clone_size: -
d_call: TRBD1
cdr3_nt: TGTGCCAGCTCACTCCTCAACGCCCAGGGACAGGGGAATGGCTACACCTTC
cdr3_aa: CASSLLNAQGQGNGYTF

v_call: TRBV4-1
j_call: TRBJ2-3
clone_size: -
d_call: TRBD1
cdr3_nt: TGCGCCAGCAGCCAAAGCGGACAGGGGGCAGATACGCAGTATTTT
cdr3_aa: CASSQSGQGADTQYF

v_call: TRBV5-1
j_call: TRBJ2-2
clone_size: -
d_call: -
cdr3_nt: TGCGCCAGCAGCTTGGATGGTAGTGGGACCGGGGAGCTGTTTTTT
cdr3_aa: CASSLDGSGTGELFF

v_call: TRBV6-1
j_call: TRBJ2-5
clone_size: -
d_call: -
cdr3_nt: TGTGCCAGCAGACTCCGGGACAACCAAGAGACCCAGTACTTC
cdr3_aa: CASRLRDNQETQYF

v_call: TRBV4-1
j_call: TRBJ1-5
clone_size: -
d_call: TRBD1
cdr3_nt: TGCGCCAGCAGCCAAGATGTGGACAGGGCGGATCAGCCCCAGCATTTT
cdr3_aa: CASSQDVDRADQPQHF

v_call: TRBV10-2
j_call: TRBJ1-6
clone_size: -
d_call: -
cdr3_nt: TGCGCCAGCAGTGCGGGGTATAATTCTCCCCTCCACTTT
cdr3_aa: CASSAGYNSPLHF

v_call: TRBV5-6
j_call: TRBJ2-7
clone_size: -
d_call: -
cdr3_nt: TGTGCCAGCAGACGAAGACAGGAGTACGAGCAGTACTTC
cdr3_aa: CASRRRQEYEQYF

v_call: TRBV29-1
j_call: TRBJ2-7
clone_size: -
d_call: TRBD2
cdr3_nt: TGCAGCGCGCTTAGCGGGAGCGTGGAGCAGTACTTC
cdr3_aa: CSALSGSVEQYF